This TCR beta chain is drawn from a study of shared clonotypes between healthy human individuals (dated by TCRdb to the early 2020s). For context, the study as a whole: A few men and a couple of women, aged 18 to 49 years, made up the cohort. For each donor, CD4 naive and CD4 memory were each given three plates, CD8 naive was given two plates, and CD8 memory was given one plate. The study deeply sequenced blood TCR repertoires of several healthy adults to estimate repertoire size and the extent of clonotype sharing between individuals. To increase sequencing depth and limit assay-specific biases, different laboratories used diverse techniques to prepare libraries and sequence TCR repertoires. Between about 0.94 and 8.9 billion PBMCs per donor were obtained by leukapheresis.

Beyond this particular receptor, the publication reports: Compared with non-shared clonotypes, clonotypes shared by all four sorted-subset donors had higher generation probabilities. Larger estimated clonotype richness was generally found for naive subsets than for memory subsets. Across four donors, 4.5% to 6.5% of naive CD4, roughly 3.5% of naive CD8, about 2% of memory CD4, and approximately 0.4% of memory CD8 clonotypes were shared. Because the study included a small number of donors, the genetic and exposure-history diversity represented was limited. Incomplete sequencing was indicated by rarefaction of sorted-subset datasets, despite the large sequencing depth. Sampling was restricted to blood, and TCR repertoires in tissues likely differ from the TCR repertoires found in blood. Pairwise subsampling indicated that sequencing depth was expected to affect the degree of clonotype sharing among donors.

Using the deep immunoSEQ assay, TCR CDR3 regions were amplified from genomic DNA by multiplex PCR. Extracted genomic DNA from each cell subset was distributed evenly across all wells of several immunoSEQ 96-well plates, and each plate was treated as a replicate. Each replicate PCR for sorted subsets received about 0.2 ug genomic DNA, equal to about 29,000 T cell genomes. Purified libraries were measured with a Qubit 3.0 fluorometer, size-checked on a Bioanalyzer 2100, and measured again with the KAPA Library Quantification kit. A separate single-read 150-cycle Illumina NextSeq 550 flow cell was used to sequence each immunoSEQ 96-well plate. As for how the authors treated the data: Because only junctional sequences without quality scores were contained in the immunoSEQ output, filtering matching that applied to full-length reads could not be performed. Sequences were annotated with PyIR, a Python wrapper for IgBLAST v1.9, using IMGT germline references to assign V/J genes and CDR3. Any read was removed if the V/J assignment was weak (E-value above 1e-6), the CDR3 was missing, or the read contained stop codons, out-of-frame junctions, or ambiguous translated residues. V3J clonotypes were defined as sequences sharing the same inferred V gene, J gene, and CDR3 amino acid sequence. The percentage overlap between two repertoires was calculated by dividing the number of shared unique clonotypes by the size of the smaller repertoire. Richness of each repertoire was evaluated using RTK rarefaction, the Chao1 estimator, and Recon v2.1 estimates of unobserved clonotypes. Generation probabilities for all TCRbeta clonotypes obtained by the gDNA method from a handful of donors were computed using OLGA. Entries here come from immuneACCESS through TCRdb and include only in-frame sequences with V and J called. Some clones fail to appear in such tables; in the studies checked, an unresolved V gene covers under half of the shortfall, and the cause of the remainder is unknown. V, J and clone size were drawn from that table, and D and trimming were deduced from the DNA. In all, the sample holds fewer than 700,000 clones, and around 96% of those were seen once. The top ten hold about 0.11% of the sample.

CD8 naive samples were obtained by positive selection for CCR7 among CD45RO-negative cells, yielding a CD45RA+CCR7+ population from which TemRA cells were excluded. The donors were healthy, HIV-negative adults who had no recently reported acute infections or vaccinations. All donors were Caucasian adults living in Nashville, Tennessee, USA. After blood collection by leukapheresis, PBMCs were isolated using Ficoll-Histopaque density gradient centrifugation and then cryopreserved in the vapor phase of liquid nitrogen. Analytical flow cytometry was used to check the purity and quantity of each magnetically sorted T cell population. Genomic DNA was isolated from every sorted fraction and measured by UV absorbance on a Nanodrop 2000c. Notes on this clone: Its recognized antigen is unknown. Base qualities are not at hand, and no much larger clone is one base apart.

The specimen was naive CD8+ T cells sorted from blood. Read against the paper, the sample's cell subset or site label means: CD45RA+CCR7+. This clonotype was sampled from a woman in her twenties or thirties in good health.

The nucleotides are TGTGCCAGCAGCGATCAGACAGGGGGCGGAGAAGAACTGTTTTTT. Its amino acids are CASSDQTGGGEELFF. The receptor chain draws on TRBV9 and TRBJ1-4, with 10 middle bases fitting TRBD1. Clipping removes 3 bases from V and 12 bases from J, with 11 as the unmatched junction base count. The CDR3 runs 15 residues from the cysteine to the phenylalanine. Left in the record is the CDR3 DNA by itself, 45 bases read in frame from the first base. CDR1 and CDR2, per the germline V gene, are SGDLS and YYNGEE.